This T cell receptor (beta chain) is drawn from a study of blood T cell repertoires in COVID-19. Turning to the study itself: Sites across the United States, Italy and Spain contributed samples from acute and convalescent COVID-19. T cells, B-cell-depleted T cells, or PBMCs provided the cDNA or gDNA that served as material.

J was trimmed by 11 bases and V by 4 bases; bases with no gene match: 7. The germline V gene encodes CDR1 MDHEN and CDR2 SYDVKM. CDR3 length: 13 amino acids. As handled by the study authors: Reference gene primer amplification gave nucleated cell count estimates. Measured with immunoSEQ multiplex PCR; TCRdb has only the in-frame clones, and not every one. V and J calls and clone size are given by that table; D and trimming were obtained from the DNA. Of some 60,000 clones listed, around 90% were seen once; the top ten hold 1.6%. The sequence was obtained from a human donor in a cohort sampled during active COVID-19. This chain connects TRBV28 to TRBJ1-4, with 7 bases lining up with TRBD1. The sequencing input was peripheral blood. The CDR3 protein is CASSSPQGDKLFF. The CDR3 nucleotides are TGTGCCAGCAGTTCCCCGCAGGGGGACAAACTGTTTTTT.